Below, 23 T cell receptor beta chains from the same sample are listed, as sequenced in a study of blood T cell repertoires in COVID-19. TCRdb's copy holds only in-frame clones and misses some; the assay was immunoSEQ multiplex PCR. The data contain some 83,000 clones, around 86% of them singletons. The specimen sequenced was peripheral blood. The receptors derive from a man at least 80 years old with acute or convalescent COVID-19.

This chain links TRBV28 with TRBJ1-2; D perhaps matches TRBD1 (6 bases). This CDR3 region has 18 residues. V lost 4 bases, J lost 4 bases, and 25 bases lay in between. Germline values: CDR1 MDHEN, CDR2 SYDVKM. In DNA, the CDR3 is TGTGCCAGCAGTTCCCGGGGGGGCGGTTTGACTCCCCTCTATGGCTACACCTTC. Translation gives CASSSRGGGLTPLYGYTF.

The chain uses TRBV6-1 and TRBJ2-7; 11 bases align to TRBD2. The germline CDR1 and CDR2 sequences are MNHNS and SASEGT. With 2 bases clipped from V and 0 bases from J, the junction kept 6 bases outside the gene matches. The CDR3 consists of 17 residues. This chain's CDR3 is CASSEKRGTSGSYEQYF. In DNA form, the CDR3 reads TGTGCCAGCAGTGAAAAACGAGGGACTAGCGGCTCCTACGAGCAGTACTTC.

The chain combines TRBV5-1 with TRBJ2-3, with TRBD2 matching 7 bases. The CDR3 is made up of 16 amino acids. The germline CDR1 and CDR2 sequences are SGHRS and YFSETQ. The J segment lost 5 bases and the V segment lost 0 bases, leaving 9 bases of the junction unmatched. CDR3 coding DNA: TGCGCCAGCAGCTTGGCTGGGGCGGGAGAACGAGATACGCAGTATTTT. It codes for CASSLAGAGERDTQYF.

The rearrangement uses TRBV9 and TRBJ1-3; possible D gene TRBD1, 5 bases. The CDR3 runs 16 residues. The germline V gene encodes CDR1 SGDLS and CDR2 YYNGEE. The V end lost 4 bases, the J end lost 0 bases, and 14 bases lay between the germline ends. CDR3 loop: CASSLQVGGSGNTIYF. CDR3 coding DNA: TGTGCCAGCAGCTTACAGGTGGGGGGCTCTGGAAACACCATATATTTT.

This chain links TRBV5-1 with TRBJ1-2; TRBD1 agrees at 7 bases. V lost 0 bases to trimming and J lost 2 bases; unmatched junction nucleotides: 7. Looked up from germline, CDR1 is SGHRS and CDR2 is YFSETQ. The CDR3 has 16 amino acids. The CDR3 DNA sequence: TGCGCCAGCAGCTTGGCCCTTACAGGGGAAAACTATGGCTACACCTTC. Encoded protein: CASSLALTGENYGYTF.

The chain joins TRBV30 to TRBJ1-5; D gene ambiguous. In germline, CDR1 is GTSNPN, CDR2 SVGIG (reference sequence). There are 13 residues in the CDR3. The V and J ends lost 3 bases and 5 bases respectively, with 11 bases between them. The CDR3 bases are TGTGCCTGGAGCGATACTTCATATCAGCCCCAGCATTTT. Protein sequence: CAWSDTSYQPQHF.

The gene calls are TRBV6-5 and TRBJ1-2, with 8 positions matching TRBD1. Germline assignment: CDR1 MNHEY and CDR2 SVGAGI. V was pared by 3 bases and J by 8 bases, with 8 bases of the junction left unmatched. The CDR3 is 14 amino acids. The CDR3 DNA follows: TGTGCCAGCAGTTATTCGGGACAGGAGGGAGGCTACACCTTC. This codes for CASSYSGQEGGYTF.

The rearrangement links TRBV5-1 to TRBJ1-2; D is perhaps TRBD1 (5 bases). The CDR3 is 15 residues long. Germline-derived CDR1 and CDR2 are SGHRS and YFSETQ. The ends were cut back, 4 bases at V and 6 bases at J, with 19 bases in the middle. DNA for the CDR3: TGCGCCAGCAGCGGTGGAGATAGGGGTCTTGATGGCTACACCTTC. Translation: CASSGGDRGLDGYTF. Filled out from reference TRBV5-1 and TRBJ1-2, the complete variable domain reads KAGVTQTPRYLIKTRGQQVTLSCSPISGHRSVSWYQQTPGQGLQFLFEYFSETQRNKGNFPGRFSGRQFSNSRSEMNVSTLELGDSALYLCASSGGDRGLDGYTFGSGTRLTVV.

This chain joins TRBV5-6 and TRBJ2-5; 9 bases match TRBD1. Germline values: CDR1 SGHDT, CDR2 YYEEEE. The CDR3 has 15 residues. V trimming: 4 bases; J trimming: 5 bases; junction bases outside the gene matches: 9. CDR3 nucleotides: TGTGCCAGCAGCCCCACAGGGGGCGATGGGGAGACCCAGTACTTC. It yields the protein CASSPTGGDGETQYF.

The rearrangement joins TRBV18 to TRBJ1-1; D not certain. Trimming shortened V by 0 bases and J by 5 bases, and 7 bases separated the two germline ends. The CDR3 spans 13 residues. Germline-derived CDR1 and CDR2 are KGHSH and LQKENI. The CDR3 nucleotides read TGTGCCAGCTCACCACCGGGAGGGACTGAAGCTTTCTTT. Its translation is CASSPPGGTEAFF.

The chain is built from TRBV28 and TRBJ2-7, with TRBD1 matching 9 bases. The CDR3 has 15 residues. The V gene end was trimmed by 5 bases and the J gene end by 4 bases; junction bases not matched to a gene: 9. Per germline, CDR1 MDHEN and CDR2 SYDVKM. The CDR3 loop is CASSTIGTGTYEQYF. CDR3 coding DNA: TGTGCCAGCAGTACCATCGGGACAGGGACTTACGAGCAGTACTTC. Full variable domain (remainder filled in from reference TRBV28 and TRBJ2-7): DVKVTQSSRYLVKRTGEKVFLECVQDMDHENMFWYRQDPGLGLRLIYFSYDVKMKEKGDIPEGYSVSREKKERFSLILESASTNQTSMYLCASSTIGTGTYEQYFGPGTRLTVT.

The V call is TRBV5-1, the J call TRBJ1-5, with 8 positions matching TRBD1. The CDR3 is made up of 16 amino acids. Germline V gene sequence: CDR1 SGHRS, CDR2 YFSETQ. The V gene end was trimmed by 0 bases and the J gene end by 6 bases; junction bases not matched to a gene: 8. The CDR3 nucleotides read TGCGCCAGCAGCTTGGATGGACAGGGACTCGGTCAGCCCCAGCATTTT. Encoded protein: CASSLDGQGLGQPQHF. Based on the CDR3 plus reference TRBV5-1 and TRBJ1-5, the full variable domain is KAGVTQTPRYLIKTRGQQVTLSCSPISGHRSVSWYQQTPGQGLQFLFEYFSETQRNKGNFPGRFSGRQFSNSRSEMNVSTLELGDSALYLCASSLDGQGLGQPQHFGDGTRLSIL.

In this sample, this clone turned up a few times. V usage is TRBV19 and J usage is TRBJ1-5; 7 nucleotides agree with TRBD1. The CDR3 contains 17 residues. Germline-derived CDR1 and CDR2 are LNHDA and SQIVND (reference sequence). The V and J ends lost 0 bases and 5 bases, in that order; junction bases with no gene match: 10. The CDR3 DNA reads as TGTGCCAGTAGTATAGACGGCGGGACAGCTACGGATCAGCCCCAGCATTTT. Amino acids: CASSIDGGTATDQPQHF.

This sequence joins TRBV27 and TRBJ1-4, with 9 bases that match TRBD1. The germline V gene encodes CDR1 MNHEY and CDR2 SMNVEV (reference sequence). The trim removed 6 bases at V and 4 bases at J, leaving 9 bases unmatched. The CDR3 loop spans 16 amino acids. CDR3 residues: CASSSGQGRVNEKLFF. The CDR3 coding sequence is TGTGCCAGCAGCTCGGGACAGGGACGGGTTAATGAAAAACTGTTTTTT. Variable domain in full (rest from reference TRBV27 and TRBJ1-4): EAQVTQNPRYLITVTGKKLTVTCSQNMNHEYMSWYRQDPGLGLRQIYYSMNVEVTDKGDVPEGYKVSRKEKRNFPLILESPSPNQTSLYFCASSSGQGRVNEKLFFGSGTQLSVL.

The chain uses TRBV18 and TRBJ2-1, with TRBD1 matching 7 bases. The CDR3 sequence is 15 residues long. The germline V gene encodes CDR1 KGHSH and CDR2 LQKENI. With 3 bases clipped from V and 0 bases from J, the junction kept 2 bases outside the gene matches. CDR3 amino acids: CASSPGQNSYNEQFF. CDR3 in DNA: TGTGCCAGCTCACCGGGACAGAACTCCTACAATGAGCAGTTCTTC.

The gene calls are TRBV19 and TRBJ2-3; TRBD1 is a possible D gene (7 bases). The CDR3 sequence is 15 residues long. V lost 0 bases to trimming and J lost 7 bases, with 14 bases between them. The germline V gene has CDR1 LNHDA and CDR2 SQIVND (reference sequence). CDR3 protein: CASSIDGGGEYTQYF. The CDR3 DNA follows: TGTGCCAGTAGTATAGATGGAGGGGGCGAGTATACGCAGTATTTT.

The sample holds a few counts of this clone. The rearrangement joins TRBV10-3 to TRBJ2-7, with TRBD2 as a possible D gene (6 bases). The V gene lost 6 bases and the J gene lost 6 bases, with 18 bases spanning the gap. The CDR3 loop spans 14 amino acids. CDR1 is ENHRY, CDR2 SYGVKD, per germline. The CDR3 reads CAIRRDSQGLEQYF. The CDR3, as DNA: TGTGCCATCAGGAGGGACTCTCAGGGCCTCGAGCAGTACTTC.

This clone has a single count. V is TRBV27 and J is TRBJ1-1, with a tentative D call TRBD1 (5 bases). Germline assignment: CDR1 MNHEY and CDR2 SMNVEV (reference sequence). Trimming cost V 3 bases and J 7 bases, with 15 bases left between them. The CDR3 has 14 amino acids. CDR3 sequence reads: CASSFRVRLNEAFF. As DNA, the CDR3 is TGTGCCAGCAGTTTCAGGGTACGGTTAAATGAAGCTTTCTTT.

The V call is TRBV9, the J call TRBJ1-4; a weak D match, TRBD1 (5 bases). CDR3 size: 15 residues. V gave up 3 bases and J gave up 2 bases, with 11 bases separating them. Germline assignment: CDR1 SGDLS and CDR2 YYNGEE. The CDR3 DNA is TGTGCCAGCAGCGCTTCAGGGTCGACTAATGAAAAACTGTTTTTT. Protein product: CASSASGSTNEKLFF.

The V call is TRBV5-1, the J call TRBJ2-7; 7 nucleotides line up with TRBD1. V lost 0 bases to trimming and J lost 5 bases; unmatched junction nucleotides: 5. CDR3 length: 14 amino acids. Germline V gives CDR1 SGHRS, CDR2 YFSETQ. The chain's CDR3 is CASSLEAGGNEQYF. As DNA, the CDR3 is TGCGCCAGCAGCTTGGAGGCAGGGGGAAACGAGCAGTACTTC.

The chain joins TRBV28 to TRBJ2-3; 7 positions match TRBD1. CDR1 is MDHEN, CDR2 SYDVKM, per germline. This CDR3 has 16 amino acids. V was pared by 5 bases and J by 5 bases, with 13 bases of the junction left unmatched. This chain's CDR3 is CASSLPNLQGRDTQYF. The CDR3 DNA sequence: TGTGCCAGCAGTCTCCCAAATCTACAGGGGAGAGATACGCAGTATTTT.

The rearrangement uses TRBV28 and TRBJ1-1; D may be TRBD1 (5 bases). The germline V gene encodes CDR1 MDHEN and CDR2 SYDVKM. V was cut by 0 bases and J by 0 bases, with 14 bases left in between. The CDR3 is 17 amino acids. The CDR3 region has the DNA TGTGCCAGCAGTTTATGGCAGGGAGGGTTCATGAACACTGAAGCTTTCTTT. Its translation: CASSLWQGGFMNTEAFF. The variable domain in full, completed from reference TRBV28 and TRBJ1-1, reads DVKVTQSSRYLVKRTGEKVFLECVQDMDHENMFWYRQDPGLGLRLIYFSYDVKMKEKGDIPEGYSVSREKKERFSLILESASTNQTSMYLCASSLWQGGFMNTEAFFGQGTRLTVV.

This clone was found once. The chain employs TRBV6-5 and TRBJ1-1; TRBD1 aligns across 7 bases. This CDR3 contains 14 residues. J was trimmed by 2 bases and V by 6 bases; bases with no gene match: 6. The germline CDR1 and CDR2 sequences are MNHEY and SVGAGI. The DNA for the CDR3 is TGTGCCAGCAGCCACGACAGGGTAAACACTGAAGCTTTCTTT. Amino acid sequence: CASSHDRVNTEAFF.